These 14 T cell receptor beta chains were all obtained from the same sample, sequenced in a study of blood T cell repertoires in COVID-19. Generated by immunoSEQ multiplex PCR, the TCRdb table keeps only in-frame clones and is missing some. The sample carries 150,000 to 200,000 clones, around 87% recorded once. The sequenced sample was peripheral blood. All receptors derive from a woman between 70 and 85 years old with COVID-19, enrolled during active disease.

The chain combines TRBV10-3 with TRBJ1-1, with a weak D call TRBD1 (6 bases). This CDR3 spans 14 amino acids. Germline V gives CDR1 ENHRY, CDR2 SYGVKD. V lost 5 bases, J lost 1 base, and 11 bases lay in between. Written as DNA, the CDR3 is TGTGCCATCAGTCCCCTGACAGGGAACACTGAAGCTTTCTTT. The encoded protein is CAISPLTGNTEAFF.

The rearrangement uses TRBV2 and TRBJ1-5; D is undetermined. CDR3 length: 13 residues. Trimming took 6 bases from V and 4 from J, leaving 10 bases between them. Germline V gene sequence: CDR1 SNHLY, CDR2 FYNNEI. The CDR3 loop is CASSETANQPQHF. The CDR3 DNA is TGTGCCAGCAGCGAAACAGCTAATCAGCCCCAGCATTTT.

The V gene is TRBV5-4, the J gene TRBJ1-6; D gene unclear. The germline V and J ends were trimmed by 0 bases and 5 bases, with 6 bases remaining between them. Germline CDR1 reads SGHNT; CDR2 reads YYREEE (reference sequence). This CDR3 is 14 amino acids long. The CDR3, as DNA: TGTGCCAGCAGCTTGGACAGTAATAATTCACCCCTCCACTTT. Translating gives CASSLDSNNSPLHF.

This chain joins TRBV20-1 and TRBJ2-3, with a tentative D call TRBD1 (5 bases). CDR3 size: 11 residues. Germline V gene lookup returns CDR1 DFQATT and CDR2 SNEGSKA (reference sequence). V was clipped by 6 bases and J by 1 base, with 5 bases between them. Here the CDR3 reads CSATGTDTQYF. The CDR3 coding sequence is TGCAGTGCGACAGGCACAGATACGCAGTATTTT.

The chain is built from TRBV5-4 and TRBJ1-2; 8 bases are a match to TRBD1. The CDR3 length is 15 residues. V lost 1 base and J lost 3; bases outside the gene matches: 5. Germline assignment: CDR1 SGHNT and CDR2 YYREEE (reference sequence). The DNA of the CDR3 is TGTGCCAGCAGCTTGTTCAGGGGGCGAGACTATGGCTACACCTTC. Amino acids: CASSLFRGRDYGYTF.

This clone was counted a single time. The chain combines TRBV5-1 with TRBJ1-4; TRBD1 might be the D (5 bases). Germline V gene sequence: CDR1 SGHRS, CDR2 YFSETQ. The CDR3 length is 15 residues. V lost 0 bases and J lost 0, with 6 bases in between. The CDR3 here is CASSLATATNEKLFF. In DNA, the CDR3 is TGCGCCAGCAGCTTGGCGACAGCAACTAATGAAAAACTGTTTTTT.

This clone was seen more than once but under ten times. This chain uses TRBV7-9 with TRBJ1-1, with a possible D match to TRBD1 (5 bases). The CDR3 runs 16 residues. The V and J ends lost 5 bases and 2 bases respectively, with 18 bases between them. The germline gives CDR1 SEHNR, CDR2 FQNEAQ (reference sequence). The CDR3 reads CASSPMTVRANTEAFF. CDR3 bases: TGTGCCAGCAGCCCAATGACAGTCAGGGCAAACACTGAAGCTTTCTTT. The full variable domain, in which reference TRBV7-9 and TRBJ1-1 provide the parts outside the CDR3, is DTGVSQNPRHKITKRGQNVTFRCDPISEHNRLYWYRQTLGQGPEFLTYFQNEAQLEKSRLLSDRFSAERPKGSFSTLEIQRTEQGDSAMYLCASSPMTVRANTEAFFGQGTRLTVV.

Comments on this clone: The junction differs from germline at one of its ends, possibly a read error. The V and J genes are TRBV28 and TRBJ1-5, with a weak D call TRBD1 (5 bases). The germline CDR1 and CDR2 sequences are MDHEN and SYDVKM. This CDR3 contains 12 residues. For the CDR3, the DNA is TGTGCCAGCAGTCCACGGACACGCGTCGGGTATTTT. Translated, it gives CASSPRTRVGYF.

This clone was observed once. The chain employs TRBV28 and TRBJ2-7; maybe TRBD1 (6 bases). Germline V lookup: CDR1 MDHEN, CDR2 SYDVKM. The CDR3 spans 14 residues. V lost 6 bases to trimming and J lost 1 base, with 13 bases between them. The CDR3 is CASRRDTGSYEQYF. CDR3 in DNA: TGTGCCAGCAGACGGGACACCGGTTCCTACGAGCAGTACTTC.

CDR3: CASSSTQGTGYGYTF. The CDR3 DNA reads as TGTGCCAGCAGTTCTACTCAGGGAACAGGATATGGCTACACCTTC. V is TRBV5-4 and J is TRBJ1-2, with D possibly TRBD1 on 5 matching bases. The V end was cut by 5 bases, the J end by 5 bases, with 19 bases between. Germline V CDR1 and CDR2: SGHNT, YYREEE (reference sequence). This CDR3 comprises 15 residues.

V gene TRBV11-2 combines with J gene TRBJ2-7; 10 bases match TRBD2. CDR1 is SGHAT and CDR2 is FQNNGV in the germline V gene. Trimming removed 5 bases from V and 6 bases from J; junction bases left unmatched: 7. The CDR3 spans 14 residues. In DNA, the CDR3 is TGTGCCAGCAGCCTAACCGGGACTAGCGTCGAGCAGTACTTC. Translation: CASSLTGTSVEQYF.

The CDR3 DNA reads TGTGCCAGCAGTCCGACTAAGCAACGGCCAGATACGCAGTATTTT. It yields the protein CASSPTKQRPDTQYF. The V gene is TRBV6-9, the J gene TRBJ2-3; D is perhaps TRBD2 (5 bases). Germline lookup yields CDR1 MNHGY and CDR2 SVAAGI. The V gene lost 5 bases and the J gene lost 4 bases, with 16 bases spanning the gap. The CDR3 loop spans 15 amino acids.

This sequence joins TRBV30 and TRBJ2-3, with D perhaps TRBD2 (5 bases). V dropped 4 bases and J dropped 0 bases, with 11 bases sitting between them. CDR3 length: 14 amino acids. Looked up from germline, CDR1 is GTSNPN and CDR2 is SVGIG (reference sequence). In nucleotides, the CDR3 is TGTGCCTGGACTCGGGGATCGAGCACAGATACGCAGTATTTT. Its translation is CAWTRGSSTDTQYF.

The chain uses TRBV5-4 and TRBJ2-3, with 7 bases that match TRBD1. With V trimmed by 2 bases and J by 0 bases, 9 bases remained unmatched. The CDR3 covers 17 residues. CDR1 and CDR2 from the germline V gene are SGHNT and YYREEE (reference sequence). CDR3 nucleotide sequence: TGTGCCAGCAGCTTAAGAAGGGGGCAGGGGAGCACAGATACGCAGTATTTT. It yields the protein CASSLRRGQGSTDTQYF.